The rows below give T cell receptor beta chains drawn from one sample of a study of shared clonotypes between healthy human individuals. TCRdb's table, derived via immunoSEQ multiplex PCR, lists solely in-frame clones and lacks some. The sample comprises around 500,000 clones, around four fifths of which are singletons, and about 12% rests with the top ten. The sample comprised PBMCs. These TCRs come from a woman in her thirties or forties in good health. Some clones in this sample may be carry-over from other donors' samples. Both conserved end residues are part of each CDR3. Fields, in order: D gene, V gene, clone size, J gene, CDR3 protein, CDR3 DNA. The D gene is left open where the match is weak. Expanded clones are given a class, and other clones once, few, many or no size at all.

>.|TRBV7-2|.|TRBJ2-2
CASSPGLNTNTGELFF
TGTGCCAGCAGCCCGGGACTCAATACGAACACCGGGGAGCTGTTTTTT
>.|TRBV7-6|.|TRBJ2-2
CASSLGAGRTGELFF
TGTGCCAGCAGCTTAGGGGCAGGGCGCACCGGGGAGCTGTTTTTT
>TRBD2|TRBV28|few|TRBJ2-2
CASSDGTSGSRGELFF
TGTGCCAGCAGCGACGGGACTAGCGGGAGTAGAGGGGAGCTGTTTTTT
>.|TRBV25-1|.|TRBJ2-7
CASSEGLYEQYF
TGTGCCAGCAGTGAGGGACTCTACGAGCAGTACTTC
>.|TRBV6-5|few|TRBJ2-2
CASSSTPVRDGELFF
TGTGCCAGCAGCTCGACGCCGGTGCGAGACGGGGAGCTGTTTTTT
>.|TRBV28|.|TRBJ2-2
CASSPPALNTGELFF
TGTGCCAGCAGTCCCCCCGCTCTGAACACCGGGGAGCTGTTTTTT
>.|TRBV19|.|TRBJ1-5
CASSIVLGQGYNQPQHF
TGTGCCAGTAGTATAGTATTAGGGCAGGGGTACAATCAGCCCCAGCATTTT
>.|TRBV28|.|TRBJ1-5
CASSLYVTVLNQPQHF
TGTGCCAGCAGTTTATACGTAACAGTGCTCAATCAGCCCCAGCATTTT
>TRBD1|TRBV10-2|few|TRBJ2-2
CASSPGQGLWTSGELFF
TGCGCCAGCAGCCCCGGACAGGGGCTATGGACCTCCGGGGAGCTGTTTTTT
>TRBD2|TRBV30|few|TRBJ2-7
CAWSFSGLDEQYF
TGTGCCTGGAGTTTTAGCGGGCTGGACGAGCAGTACTTC
>TRBD2|TRBV19|.|TRBJ2-2
CASRYRLAGQTGELFF
TGTGCCAGTAGGTATAGGCTAGCGGGACAAACCGGGGAGCTGTTTTTT
>.|TRBV29-1|once|TRBJ1-1
CSVESMGRTEAFF
TGCAGCGTTGAAAGTATGGGGAGGACTGAAGCTTTCTTT
>.|TRBV7-3|.|TRBJ2-3
CASSLPERDTQYF
TGTGCCAGCAGCTTACCGGAGCGTGATACGCAGTATTTT
>TRBD1|TRBV6-1|once|TRBJ1-1
CASSETGSDTEAFF
TGTGCCAGCAGTGAGACAGGGTCCGACACTGAAGCTTTCTTT